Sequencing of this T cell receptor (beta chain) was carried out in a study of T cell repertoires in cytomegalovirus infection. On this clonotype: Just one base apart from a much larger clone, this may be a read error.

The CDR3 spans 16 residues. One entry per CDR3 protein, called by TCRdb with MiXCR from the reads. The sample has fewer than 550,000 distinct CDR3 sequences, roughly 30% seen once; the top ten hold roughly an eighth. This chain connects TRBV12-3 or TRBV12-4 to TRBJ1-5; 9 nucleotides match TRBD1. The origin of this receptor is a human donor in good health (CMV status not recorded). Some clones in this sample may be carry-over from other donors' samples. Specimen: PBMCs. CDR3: CSSSSTGGVGNQPQHF. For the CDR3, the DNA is TGTTCCAGCAGTTCAACAGGGGGCGTTGGCAATCAGCCCCAGCATTTT.